Here is one TCR beta chain with its context. The antigen remains unidentified. The length of the CDR3 is 19 residues. V shed 3 bases, J shed 0 bases, and the junction held 9 bases outside the gene matches. CDR1 and CDR2 (germline): SEHNR, FQNEAQ (reference sequence). PCR primers comprised 60 Vbeta and 13 Jbeta primers. The repertoire was sequenced with immunoSEQ multiplex PCR; TCRdb's copy has only in-frame clones and lacks some. The sample holds around 220,000 clones, around 80% seen once. The data belong to a study of cytomegalovirus exposure and HLA in healthy donors. About the research overall: Early released data comprised some 91 million unique TCRs from HLA-typed donors. Overall study results and limits: Most subjects had HLA-A and HLA-B alleles reportedly predicted accurately by TCR beta sequences. Three CMV-associated chains proved CMV antigen-specific in vitro. Later on, a genetic analysis was performed. It linked a missense variant in DCLRE1C with V- and J-gene trimming of TCR beta.

J is TRBJ2-6 and V is TRBV7-9, with 9 bases lining up with TRBD1. The TCR originated in a girl aged 2 to 10 in good health and CMV-seronegative. Sequencing was done on a sample of PBMCs. The CDR3, as DNA: TGTGCCAGCAGCTTTGGGACAGGGTATAGTGGCTCTGGGGCCAACGTCCTGACTTTC. Its protein product is CASSFGTGYSGSGANVLTF.